The 18 T cell receptor beta chains reported below all come from one sample, sequenced in a study of blood T cells in healthy people across ages. A second PCR of roughly 7 to 11 cycles used a sample-barcoded 5' primer and a J-beta primer mix. Using its own MiXCR run on the 5' RACE reads, TCRdb lists one record per CDR3 protein. The sample carries about 1.5 million distinct CDR3 sequences, roughly 40% recorded once. The sample taken for sequencing was blood. The receptors come from a woman aged 18-29 years in good health.

J is TRBJ2-3 and V is TRBV11-2, with D perhaps matching TRBD2 (5 bases). The germline V and J ends were trimmed by 6 bases and 2 bases, with 9 bases remaining between them. CDR3 size: 13 residues. Germline V gene sequence: CDR1 SGHAT, CDR2 FQNNGV. The CDR3 loop is CASRASFTDTQYF. CDR3 nucleotides: TGTGCCAGCAGGGCTAGCTTCACAGATACGCAGTATTTT.

The sample holds a few counts of this clonotype. The chain is built from TRBV2 and TRBJ1-1; possible D gene TRBD1, 6 bases. Germline V CDR1 and CDR2: SNHLY, FYNNEI. V dropped 8 bases and J dropped 0 bases, with 13 bases sitting between them. The length of the CDR3 is 14 residues. In DNA form, the CDR3 reads TGTGCCAGCCTACGGACAGCCTTGAACACTGAAGCTTTCTTT. Translating gives CASLRTALNTEAFF.

V is TRBV7-9 and J is TRBJ1-2, with TRBD1 identical over 9 bases. The CDR3 covers 15 residues. Germline assignment: CDR1 SEHNR and CDR2 FQNEAQ (reference sequence). Trimming at V came to 6 bases and at J to 4 bases, leaving 9 bases not matched to a gene. The CDR3 loop is CASSMFEGQGYGYTF. CDR3 nucleotide sequence: TGTGCCAGCAGTATGTTCGAGGGACAGGGCTATGGCTACACCTTC.

The chain combines TRBV7-9 with TRBJ2-1; a weak D match, TRBD1 (5 bases). Trimming left V 8 bases short and J 3 bases short, with 17 bases between. Germline V gene data show CDR1 as SEHNR and CDR2 as FQNEAQ (reference sequence). The CDR3 extends over 15 amino acids. The CDR3 coding sequence is TGTGCCAGCGGGCAGGGAAACAAAATCTACAATGAGCAGTTCTTC. This codes for CASGQGNKIYNEQFF.

The CDR3 loop reads CASTSGQYNEKLFF. Written as DNA, the CDR3 is TGTGCCAGCACCTCGGGACAGTATAATGAAAAACTGTTTTTT. The chain uses TRBV25-1 and TRBJ1-4; the match to TRBD1 covers 7 bases. Trimming at V came to 7 bases and at J to 4 bases, leaving 6 bases not matched to a gene. CDR1 MGHDK and CDR2 SYGVNS come from the germline V gene. The CDR3 runs to 14 residues.

V is TRBV5-5 and J is TRBJ1-2; tentative D call: TRBD1 (5 bases). From germline, CDR1 is SGHKS and CDR2 YYEKEE (reference sequence). The V end was cut by 0 bases, the J end by 5 bases, with 17 bases between. This CDR3 comprises 16 residues. The CDR3 reads CASSLVSAAGGYGYTF. CDR3 nucleotides: TGTGCCAGCAGCTTGGTTTCCGCGGCCGGGGGTTATGGCTACACCTTC.

The rearrangement uses TRBV3-1 and TRBJ1-2, with TRBD1 matching 8 bases. Germline V lookup: CDR1 LGHDT, CDR2 YNNKEL (reference sequence). V lost 4 bases to trimming and J lost 5 bases; unmatched junction nucleotides: 15. This CDR3 has 17 amino acids. In DNA, the CDR3 is TGTGCCAGCAGCCCGAGACACTCAGGGGGCGGGGCTTATGGCTACACCTTC. It encodes CASSPRHSGGGAYGYTF.

The rearrangement links TRBV10-2 to TRBJ2-5; TRBD2 is a possible D gene (6 bases). Looked up from germline, CDR1 is WSHSY and CDR2 is SAAADI. V lost 8 bases to trimming and J lost 2 bases, with 12 bases between them. The CDR3 covers 13 residues. CDR3 amino acids: CASGGGKQETQYF. The CDR3, as DNA: TGCGCCAGCGGGGGAGGCAAGCAAGAGACCCAGTACTTC.

The chain recombines TRBV25-1 with TRBJ2-5, with 9 bases fitting TRBD2. The CDR3 is made up of 15 amino acids. The germline gives CDR1 MGHDK, CDR2 SYGVNS. The junction had 11 bases not matched to a gene; V was cut back by 1 base and J by 11 bases. The CDR3 protein is CASSELTSGYNEQYF. As DNA, the CDR3 is TGTGCCAGCAGTGAATTGACTAGCGGATACAATGAGCAGTACTTC.

This chain links TRBV4-1 with TRBJ1-2; tentative D call: TRBD1 (5 bases). V lost 1 base to trimming and J lost 4 bases, with 13 bases between them. The germline CDR1 and CDR2 sequences are MGHRA and YSYEKL. The CDR3 spans 15 residues. CDR3 coding DNA: TGCGCCAGCAGCCAAGGGGGTACAGGATCCTATGGCTACACCTTC. Translation gives CASSQGGTGSYGYTF.

This clonotype was detected a few times. The CDR3 region has the DNA TGTGCCAGCAGCCGCTCTTCCGGGACAGGTTCTTCACCCCTCCACTTT. Protein sequence: CASSRSSGTGSSPLHF. The chain is built from TRBV3-1 and TRBJ1-6, with 8 bases aligning to TRBD1. The CDR3 is 16 residues long. Germline-derived CDR1 and CDR2 are LGHDT and YNNKEL (reference sequence). V lost 4 bases, J lost 9 bases, and 11 bases stayed unmatched.

This clonotype was detected a few times. The chain uses TRBV27 and TRBJ1-5, with unresolved D. V was cut by 6 bases and J by 5 bases, with 11 bases left in between. CDR3 length equals 13 residues. Germline V gene data show CDR1 as MNHEY and CDR2 as SMNVEV (reference sequence). The CDR3 spells CASSLGFDQPQHF. CDR3 coding DNA: TGTGCCAGCAGCCTAGGTTTTGATCAGCCCCAGCATTTT.

CDR3 in amino acids: CASSPTPRLAGTDTQYF. The CDR3 DNA sequence: TGTGCCAGCAGCCCAACCCCCCGACTAGCCGGCACAGATACGCAGTATTTT. The chain couples TRBV12-3 or TRBV12-4 to TRBJ2-3, with TRBD2 matching 7 bases. Trimming at V came to 6 bases and at J to 1 base, leaving 13 bases not matched to a gene. CDR3 length: 17 residues.

In its sample, this clonotype was seen a few times. The V gene is TRBV27, the J gene TRBJ2-3, with D unresolved. CDR1 MNHEY and CDR2 SMNVEV come from the germline V gene (reference sequence). This CDR3 comprises 17 residues. Trimming took 2 bases from V and 3 from J, leaving 18 bases between them. In DNA form, the CDR3 reads TGTGCCAGCAGTTTAGGTGGCGCGCCCGTAGTAACAGATACGCAGTATTTT. Protein product: CASSLGGAPVVTDTQYF.

This clonotype was found once. V gene TRBV7-8 combines with J gene TRBJ2-5, with 12 bases identical to TRBD2. Germline CDR1 reads SGHVS; CDR2 reads FQNEAQ. There are 17 residues in the CDR3. Trimming took 1 base from V and 2 from J; bases not matched to a gene: 5. The CDR3 protein is CASSLEPLAGGQETQYF. Written as DNA, the CDR3 is TGTGCCAGCAGCTTAGAGCCCCTAGCGGGGGGGCAAGAGACCCAGTACTTC.

The chain combines TRBV2 with TRBJ2-5; D gene uncertain. This CDR3 is 12 amino acids long. The V gene lost 4 bases and the J gene lost 4 bases, with 7 bases spanning the gap. The germline CDR1 and CDR2 sequences are SNHLY and FYNNEI. The CDR3 region has the DNA TGTGCCAGCAGTGTCTGGCCAGAGACCCAGTACTTC. Translated, it gives CASSVWPETQYF.

Note on this clonotype: Being one base from a much bigger clone, this may be a read error. The genes are TRBV10-3 and TRBJ2-5; TRBD2 matches at 10 bases. CDR3 length: 14 amino acids. Germline trimming cut 10 bases from V and 11 bases from J; bases unmatched to any gene: 16. The germline CDR1 and CDR2 sequences are ENHRY and SYGVKD. The CDR3 nucleotides read TGTGCCACCTCACCTAGCGGGGGCGGGAATGAGCAGTACTTC. It translates to CATSPSGGGNEQYF.

The V and J genes are TRBV20-1 and TRBJ2-7; 7 bases map to TRBD1. The CDR3 has 14 residues. CDR1 DFQATT and CDR2 SNEGSKA come from the germline V gene (reference sequence). Trimming took 0 bases from V and 3 from J; bases not matched to a gene: 5. Here the CDR3 reads CSARDQDRYYEQYF. CDR3 nucleotides: TGCAGTGCTAGAGATCAGGACAGGTACTACGAGCAGTACTTC.